One sample yielded the 22 T cell receptor beta chains listed below, sequenced in a study of blood T cell repertoires in COVID-19. The data were produced by immunoSEQ multiplex PCR, yet TCRdb's version contains in-frame clones alone and is incomplete. The sample comprises 150,000 or so clones, roughly 88% of which are singletons, and about 1.2% rests with the top ten. The specimen sequenced was PBMCs or T cells enriched from blood (not recorded which). Receptors were obtained from a woman in her twenties or thirties with acute COVID-19.

The V gene is TRBV4-1, the J gene TRBJ2-7, with 8 bases that match TRBD1. Looked up from germline, CDR1 is MGHRA and CDR2 is YSYEKL. This CDR3 has 15 amino acids. V dropped 3 bases and J dropped 5; count of bases not matched to a gene: 9. The CDR3 here is CASSHLDRAMDEQYF. The CDR3 DNA reads TGCGCCAGCAGCCATCTGGACAGGGCGATGGACGAGCAGTACTTC.

The rearrangement joins TRBV23-1 to TRBJ1-2; D gene ambiguous. TRBV23-1 is assigned to the ORF class and has an uncertain function. This CDR3 has 13 residues. Trimming removed 8 bases from V and 5 bases from J, with 15 bases in between. CDR3 bases: TGCGCCAGCCCCGGGAGGGTTGGATATGGCTACACCTTC. Translating it yields CASPGRVGYGYTF.

This chain uses TRBV15 with TRBJ1-1; D not certain. The CDR3 is 15 amino acids. Per germline, CDR1 LNHNV and CDR2 YYDKDF (reference sequence). Trimming removed 0 bases at V and 0 bases at J, with 8 bases between. The CDR3: CATSRDGRLNTEAFF. For the CDR3, the DNA is TGTGCCACCAGCAGAGATGGCAGGTTGAACACTGAAGCTTTCTTT.

This clone appeared a single time. This chain connects TRBV7-2 to TRBJ1-3; D possibly corresponds to TRBD1 (6 bases). The CDR3 totals 17 residues. V gave up 1 base and J gave up 0 bases, with 13 bases separating them. Germline V lookup: CDR1 SGHTA, CDR2 FQGNSA. CDR3 amino acids: CASSLVTGTSSGNTIYF. The CDR3 DNA follows: TGTGCCAGCAGCTTAGTTACGGGGACAAGCTCTGGAAACACCATATATTTT.

The chain carries TRBV28 and TRBJ1-5; 7 nucleotides line up with TRBD1. Germline V gene data show CDR1 as MDHEN and CDR2 as SYDVKM. After removal of 6 bases from V and 5 bases from J, the junction contained 10 bases not matched to a gene. The CDR3 contains 15 residues. CDR3 protein: CASREPPTGDQPQHF. The CDR3 nucleotides are TGTGCCAGCAGGGAACCTCCTACAGGGGATCAGCCCCAGCATTTT.

This chain links TRBV9 with TRBJ1-1; 11 positions match TRBD1. This CDR3 comprises 15 residues. With V trimmed by 0 bases and J by 8 bases, 6 bases remained unmatched. Looked up from germline, CDR1 is SGDLS and CDR2 is YYNGEE. CDR3 loop: CASSVGTGGVWEAFF. As DNA, the CDR3 is TGTGCCAGCAGCGTAGGGACAGGGGGCGTTTGGGAAGCTTTCTTT.

On this clone: This sample also contains other DNA sequences that code for the same CDR3. The rearrangement links TRBV2 to TRBJ1-4; tentative D call: TRBD1 (5 bases). V gave up 7 bases and J gave up 7 bases, with 13 bases separating them. The CDR3 consists of 13 residues. Germline values: CDR1 SNHLY, CDR2 FYNNEI. The CDR3: CASTRTGGEKLFF. The CDR3, as DNA: TGTGCCAGCACCCGAACGGGGGGTGAAAAACTGTTTTTT.

The genes are TRBV10-2 and TRBJ2-5, with TRBD1 as a possible D gene (6 bases). Germline V gene sequence: CDR1 WSHSY, CDR2 SAAADI. V was pared by 9 bases and J by 3 bases, with 11 bases between. The CDR3 is made up of 12 amino acids. CDR3 coding DNA: TGCGCCAGTAGGGGACATGAAGAGACCCAGTACTTC. The encoded protein is CASRGHEETQYF.

This rearrangement joins TRBV9 to TRBJ1-1; D unclear. Trimming cost V 3 bases and J 1 base, with 10 bases left between them. CDR1 and CDR2 from the germline V gene are SGDLS and YYNGEE. This CDR3 region has 14 residues. The CDR3 nucleotides are TGTGCCAGCAGCGACCCTCGAGGGAACACTGAAGCTTTCTTT. It translates to CASSDPRGNTEAFF. The full variable domain, in which reference TRBV9 and TRBJ1-1 provide the parts outside the CDR3, is DSGVTQTPKHLITATGQRVTLRCSPRSGDLSVYWYQQSLDQGLQFLIQYYNGEERAKGNILERFSAQQFPDLHSELNLSSLELGDSALYFCASSDPRGNTEAFFGQGTRLTVV.

The V call is TRBV9, the J call TRBJ2-5, with D perhaps TRBD1 (7 bases). The V end lost 4 bases, the J end lost 2 bases, and 18 bases lay between the germline ends. The CDR3 runs to 16 residues. The germline CDR1 and CDR2 sequences are SGDLS and YYNGEE. CDR3 coding DNA: TGTGCCAGCAGCTCGAGGGGGGACAGTCGACAAGAGACCCAGTACTTC. This codes for CASSSRGDSRQETQYF.

The chain joins TRBV27 to TRBJ2-7, with a weak D call TRBD2 (7 bases). V was cut by 5 bases and J by 4 bases, with 15 bases left in between. Germline V CDR1 and CDR2: MNHEY, SMNVEV (reference sequence). This CDR3 is 14 amino acids long. The CDR3 loop is CASSPLGGGYEQYF. The DNA of the CDR3 is TGTGCCAGCAGTCCCTTAGGGGGAGGGTACGAGCAGTACTTC.

The V gene is TRBV9, the J gene TRBJ2-5; tentative D call: TRBD1 (5 bases). Germline V CDR1 and CDR2: SGDLS, YYNGEE. V lost 0 bases, J lost 2 bases, and 8 bases lay in between. This CDR3 comprises 14 residues. In DNA form, the CDR3 reads TGTGCCAGCAGCGTAGGACAGCTTCAAGAGACCCAGTACTTC. Its protein is CASSVGQLQETQYF.

This chain connects TRBV6-2 or TRBV6-3 to TRBJ2-1, with D unclear. Germline V CDR1 and CDR2: MNHEY, SVGEGT. The germline V and J ends were trimmed by 6 bases and 8 bases, with 11 bases remaining between them. The CDR3 sequence is 12 residues long. CDR3 in amino acids: CASSRSSDEQFF. The CDR3 nucleotides are TGTGCCAGCAGCCGGTCGAGCGATGAGCAGTTCTTC.

V usage is TRBV5-1 and J usage is TRBJ1-6, with D uncertain. Germline-derived CDR1 and CDR2 are SGHRS and YFSETQ. Trimming stripped 0 bases from V and 6 bases from J, with 7 bases between. The CDR3 is 14 residues long. The DNA of the CDR3 is TGCGCCAGCAGCTTGGCGGGAGGTAATTCACCCCTCCACTTT. This encodes CASSLAGGNSPLHF.

Only one count was recorded for this clone. This chain joins TRBV25-1 and TRBJ1-5; 7 bases agree with TRBD1. CDR3 size: 15 residues. The V gene end was trimmed by 3 bases and the J gene end by 7 bases; junction bases not matched to a gene: 9. Germline V lookup: CDR1 MGHDK, CDR2 SYGVNS. CDR3 sequence reads: CASSDSGGIGQPQHF. CDR3 coding DNA: TGTGCCAGCAGTGATTCAGGGGGTATCGGACAGCCCCAGCATTTT.

This clone was counted between two and nine times. The V and J genes are TRBV5-5 and TRBJ2-1; D remains unclear. The CDR3 has 14 residues. V shed 5 bases and J shed 0 bases, with 9 bases lying between them. The germline V gene has CDR1 SGHKS and CDR2 YYEKEE (reference sequence). The CDR3 coding sequence is TGTGCCAGCAGTCGAGGTTACTCCTACAATGAGCAGTTCTTC. This encodes CASSRGYSYNEQFF.

The J gene is TRBJ2-7, the V gene TRBV6-2 or TRBV6-3; 7 bases match TRBD2. CDR1 and CDR2 from the germline V gene are MNHEY and SVGEGT. The CDR3 is made up of 15 amino acids. V gave up 2 bases and J gave up 0 bases; unmatched junction bases: 4. In nucleotides, the CDR3 is TGTGCCAGCAGTTACGGACCGGGGGGCTCCTACGAGCAGTACTTC. This gives the protein CASSYGPGGSYEQYF.

The chain has TRBV7-2 and TRBJ2-5; the D is unclear. Deletions cut 5 bases from V and 5 bases from J, with 12 bases between. The CDR3 totals 13 residues. From germline, CDR1 is SGHTA and CDR2 FQGNSA. As DNA, the CDR3 is TGTGCCAGCAGCCTCCCCAACTGGGAGACCCAGTACTTC. It yields the protein CASSLPNWETQYF.

The chain combines TRBV9 with TRBJ2-3; 12 bases are a match to TRBD1. With V trimmed by 0 bases and J by 2 bases, 1 base remained unmatched. This CDR3 spans 16 amino acids. Germline-derived CDR1 and CDR2 are SGDLS and YYNGEE. The CDR3 DNA reads as TGTGCCAGCAGCGTAGAGGGACAGGGGGCCACAGATACGCAGTATTTT. Amino acid sequence: CASSVEGQGATDTQYF. The variable domain in full, with the rest retrieved from reference TRBV9 and TRBJ2-3, is DSGVTQTPKHLITATGQRVTLRCSPRSGDLSVYWYQQSLDQGLQFLIQYYNGEERAKGNILERFSAQQFPDLHSELNLSSLELGDSALYFCASSVEGQGATDTQYFGPGTRLTVL.

The rearrangement uses TRBV19 and TRBJ2-7, with TRBD1 matching over 10 bases. Germline-derived CDR1 and CDR2 are LNHDA and SQIVND (reference sequence). The V segment lost 8 bases and the J segment 6 bases; nucleotides outside the gene matches: 13. The length of the CDR3 is 15 residues. CDR3 sequence (DNA): TGTGCCAGTCGGAGATCGGGACAGGGGATTAGCGAGCAGTACTTC. Its protein product is CASRRSGQGISEQYF.

The J gene is TRBJ1-2, the V gene TRBV13, with 10 bases identical to TRBD1. CDR1 PRHDT and CDR2 FYEKMQ come from the germline V gene (reference sequence). With 4 bases clipped from V and 8 bases from J, the junction kept 13 bases outside the gene matches. The CDR3 covers 16 residues. CDR3 in DNA: TGTGCCAGCAGCTCCCGGGACAGGGGACCCACTAGAGGCTACACCTTC. Amino acid sequence: CASSSRDRGPTRGYTF.

The rearrangement joins TRBV5-4 to TRBJ2-1; 10 nucleotides match TRBD2. The CDR3 consists of 16 residues. Germline CDR1 SGHNT, CDR2 YYREEE (reference sequence). The junction had 9 bases not matched to a gene; V was cut back by 3 bases and J by 6 bases. The CDR3 DNA follows: TGTGCCAGCAGCTCCCCAACTAGCGGGATAAGCAATGAGCAGTTCTTC. This codes for CASSSPTSGISNEQFF.